This TCR beta chain derives from a study of HIV-infected children after antiretroviral therapy interruption. The wider study: For the interruption arm, samples span week 0 through about 3 years after study end.

Unique molecular identifiers were included in an RNA-based 3' RACE TCR library. TCRdb reanalysed the 3' RACE reads using MiXCR and keeps one entry per CDR3 protein. The table records more than 75,000 distinct CDR3 sequences, around 6.9% of them present only once. The CDR3 is 14 amino acids. Trimming shortened V by 5 bases and J by 6 bases, and 14 bases separated the two germline ends. Treatment denoted: PENTA 11 planned treatment interruption arm or continuous ART arm. The sequence derives from a pool of human donors with HIV. Material: CD45RA+ CD4+ T cells from PBMCs, pooled from several time points, obtained from a donor given antiretroviral therapy, either interrupted or continuous. The subset is: naive CD4+ CD45RA+ CD45RO- T cells. The chain joins TRBV12-3 or TRBV12-4 to TRBJ2-1; tentatively, D is TRBD1 (5 bases). In DNA, the CDR3 is TGTGCCAGCAGTACCCTGGGGCAGACCAATGAGCAGTTCTTC. This translates into CASSTLGQTNEQFF.